The T cell receptor beta chain under discussion was sequenced for a study of metastatic and nonmetastatic thyroid tumors. Study background: Comparison of repertoires was carried out across blood and tumor or nodule tissue from malignant and benign thyroid patients.

Germline CDR1 is LNHDA and CDR2 is SQIVND (reference sequence). V was clipped by 8 bases and J by 4 bases, with 9 bases between them. CDR3 length: 13 residues. In the original analysis: To classify distant metastasis in papillary thyroid cancer, a model was built from CDR3 differences across clinicopathological groups. Through MiXCR, TCRdb re-clonotyped the PCR reads. These V and J calls derive from TCRdb rather than the authors' analysis. The sample has approximately 21,000 clones; 23% are singletons. There were no patients who had received any treatment before thyroid surgery. What was sequenced was blood. This TCR was recovered from a male donor with papillary thyroid cancer or a benign thyroid nodule (not recorded which). Some clones in this sample may be carry-over from other donors' samples. The chain has TRBV19 and TRBJ2-6; no clear D gene. CDR3 nucleotides: TGTGCCAGTCAATCGATCGGGGCCAACGTCCTGACTTTC. It yields the protein CASQSIGANVLTF.